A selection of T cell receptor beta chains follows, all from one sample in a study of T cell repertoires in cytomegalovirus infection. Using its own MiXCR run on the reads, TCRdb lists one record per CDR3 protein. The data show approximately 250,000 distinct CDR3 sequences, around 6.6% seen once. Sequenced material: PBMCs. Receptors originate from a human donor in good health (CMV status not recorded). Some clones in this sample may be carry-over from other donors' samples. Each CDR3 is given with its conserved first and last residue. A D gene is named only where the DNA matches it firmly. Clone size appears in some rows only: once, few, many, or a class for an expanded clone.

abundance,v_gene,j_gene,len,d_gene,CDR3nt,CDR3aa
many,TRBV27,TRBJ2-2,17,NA,TGTGCCAGCAGTTTGCGGTTCTCGGCAGGGAACACCGGGGAGCTGTTTTTT,CASSLRFSAGNTGELFF
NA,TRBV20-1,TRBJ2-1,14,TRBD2,TGCAGTGCAATTCTACGAGCGGGGGAGGATGAGCAGTTCTTC,CSAILRAGEDEQFF
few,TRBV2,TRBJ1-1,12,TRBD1,TGTGCCAGCAGTATGGAGGGACAGTTAGCTTTCTTT,CASSMEGQLAFF
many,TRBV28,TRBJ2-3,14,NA,TGTGCCAGCAGTTTTCACCTTAACACAGATACGCAGTATTTT,CASSFHLNTDTQYF
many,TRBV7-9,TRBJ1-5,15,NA,TGTGCCAGCAGCTTAGCCGCAGGGTCAGATCAGCCCCAGCATTTT,CASSLAAGSDQPQHF
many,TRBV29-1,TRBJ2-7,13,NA,TGCAGCGTTTCCCGGCCAGATACCTACGAGCAGTACTTC,CSVSRPDTYEQYF
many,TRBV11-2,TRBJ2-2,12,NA,TGTGCCACCTCAAACCTGGCCGGGGAGCTGTTTTTT,CATSNLAGELFF
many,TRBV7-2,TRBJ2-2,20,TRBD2,TGTGCCAGCAGCCCGACAGGGACACTAGCGGGGGGGCCGACCCCCGGGGAGCTGTTTTTT,CASSPTGTLAGGPTPGELFF
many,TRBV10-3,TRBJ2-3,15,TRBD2,TGTGCCATGAGCCCGGGGGGGAGCGTTACAGATACGCAGTATTTT,CAMSPGGSVTDTQYF
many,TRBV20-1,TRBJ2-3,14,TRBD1,TGCAGTGCTGGCCGACAGGGATTAGGAGATACGCAGTATTTT,CSAGRQGLGDTQYF
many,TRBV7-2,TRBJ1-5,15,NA,TGTGCCAGCAGCACCCGACGGGGACCCAATCAGCCCCAGCATTTT,CASSTRRGPNQPQHF
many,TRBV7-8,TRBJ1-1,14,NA,TGTGCCAGCTGGAAATCCGGACTGAACACTGAAGCTTTCTTT,CASWKSGLNTEAFF
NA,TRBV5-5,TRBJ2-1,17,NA,TGTGCCAGCAGCTTGGCCCGGTGGGCAGGGGCCGCCGATGAGCAGTTCTTC,CASSLARWAGAADEQFF
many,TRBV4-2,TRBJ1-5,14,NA,TGTGCCAGCAGCCAAGACACCGCCGGACAGCCCCAGCATTTT,CASSQDTAGQPQHF
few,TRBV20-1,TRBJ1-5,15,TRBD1,TGCAGTGCTAGTCCTCGTGACAGGGGGGGTCAGCCCCAGCATTTT,CSASPRDRGGQPQHF
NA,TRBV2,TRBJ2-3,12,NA,TGTGCCAGCAAGTATGGGGTAGATACGCAGTATTTT,CASKYGVDTQYF
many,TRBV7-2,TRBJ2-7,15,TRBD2,TGTGCCAGCAGCTCCGGGCGCGGGGGCTCCTACGAGCAGTACTTC,CASSSGRGGSYEQYF
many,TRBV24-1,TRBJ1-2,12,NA,TGTGCCACCAGTGCCCGTCGCGGGGAAGCCACCTTC,CATSARRGEATF
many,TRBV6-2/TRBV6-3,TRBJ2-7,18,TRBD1,TGTGCCAGCCATAACTTGCCGACCCGACAGGGATCGGACTACGAGCAGTACTTC,CASHNLPTRQGSDYEQYF
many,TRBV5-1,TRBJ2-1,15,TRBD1,TGCGCCAGCAGCTCGGGACAGCAGTTCTACAATGAGCAGTTCTTC,CASSSGQQFYNEQFF
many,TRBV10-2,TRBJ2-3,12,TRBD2,TGCGCCAGCAGTGAAGGGCTAGCGGGGCCGTATTTT,CASSEGLAGPYF
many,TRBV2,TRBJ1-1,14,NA,TGTGCCAGCAGTGTAGGCAGGGAGAACACTGAAGCTTTCTTT,CASSVGRENTEAFF
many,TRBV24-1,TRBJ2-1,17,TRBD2,TGTGCCACCAGTGAGTCGACTAGCGGGGGCACCTACAATGAGCAGTTCTTC,CATSESTSGGTYNEQFF
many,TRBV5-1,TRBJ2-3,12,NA,TGCGCCGTCCCCAGGGGCACAGATACGCAGTATTTT,CAVPRGTDTQYF
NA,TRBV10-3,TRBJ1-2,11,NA,TGTGCCATCAGTGAGTCAGAGGCACTAAATTTC,CAISESEALNF
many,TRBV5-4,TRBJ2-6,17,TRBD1,TGTGCCAGCAGCTCGCCGGGACAGGGGGCTGGGGCCAACGTCCTGACTTTC,CASSSPGQGAGANVLTF
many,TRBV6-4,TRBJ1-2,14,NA,TGTGCCAGCAGTGACGGTGGACCTTCAGGAGGCTACACCTTC,CASSDGGPSGGYTF
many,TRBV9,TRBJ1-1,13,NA,TGTGCCAGCAGCCAGGAAGAGGTCACTGAAGCTTTCTTT,CASSQEEVTEAFF
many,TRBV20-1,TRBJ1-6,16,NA,TGCAGTGCTAGAGTTATGGGGGGCGATAGAAATTCACCCCTCCACTTT,CSARVMGGDRNSPLHF
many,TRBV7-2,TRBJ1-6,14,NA,TGTGCCAGCAGCCTGGGCGATTTTAATTCACCCCTCCACTTT,CASSLGDFNSPLHF
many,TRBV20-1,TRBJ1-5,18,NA,TGCAGTGCTGGCTATTTAGACGGGGGGGCGTATAGCAATCAGCCCCAGCATTTT,CSAGYLDGGAYSNQPQHF
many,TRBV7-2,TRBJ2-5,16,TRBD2,TGTGCCAGCAGCGCCACTAGCGGGGGCCGTCAAGAGACCCAGTACTTC,CASSATSGGRQETQYF
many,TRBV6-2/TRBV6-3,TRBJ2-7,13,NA,TGTGCCAGCAGTCGGACAGACTGCTACGAGCAGTACTTC,CASSRTDCYEQYF
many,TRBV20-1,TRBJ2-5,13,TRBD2,TGCAGTGCTCTACTAGCGGCTTACGAGACCCAGTACTTC,CSALLAAYETQYF
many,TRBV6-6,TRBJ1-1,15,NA,TGTGCCAGCAGTTACTCTACCTGGGAGGACACTGAAGCTTTCTTT,CASSYSTWEDTEAFF
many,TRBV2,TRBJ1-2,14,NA,TGTGCCAGCAGTGAACTGGTTTGGATGGAAGGGAACACCTTC,CASSELVWMEGNTF
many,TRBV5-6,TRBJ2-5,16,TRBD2,TGTGCCAGCAGTTACGGACTAGCGGGGGGTAAAGAGACCCAGTACTTC,CASSYGLAGGKETQYF
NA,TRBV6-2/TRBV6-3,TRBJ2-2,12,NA,TGTGCCAGCAACAGGGACACCGGGGAGCTGTTTTTT,CASNRDTGELFF
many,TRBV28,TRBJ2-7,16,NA,TGTGCCAGCAGTTTAGTAGGGAGTAGGGGATCCTACGAGCAGTACTTC,CASSLVGSRGSYEQYF
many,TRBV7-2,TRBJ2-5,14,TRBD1,TGTGCCAGCAGCCACGGGACAGGGGCAGAGACCCAGTACTTC,CASSHGTGAETQYF
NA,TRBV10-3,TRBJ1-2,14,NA,TGTGCCATCAGCAGGGAGTCCGCAAACTATGGCTACACCTTC,CAISRESANYGYTF
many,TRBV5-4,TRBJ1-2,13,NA,TGTGCCAGCAGCTTGGTTGTGGGGCAAGGCTACACCTTC,CASSLVVGQGYTF
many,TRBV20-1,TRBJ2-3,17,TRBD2,TGCAGTGCTAGAGAGCCAGGACTAGCGGGGAGAGCAGATACGCAGTATTTT,CSAREPGLAGRADTQYF
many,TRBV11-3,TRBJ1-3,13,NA,TGTGCCAGCAGCACCGGGATTGGAAACACCATATATTTT,CASSTGIGNTIYF
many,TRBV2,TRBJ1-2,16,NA,TGTGCCAGCAGTGAAAGGTCAGGGGCAGTCAACTATGGCTACACCTTC,CASSERSGAVNYGYTF
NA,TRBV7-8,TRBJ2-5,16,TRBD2,TGTGCCAGCAGCTTTGGTTTTTCCCGGGGGGGGGAGACCCAGTACTTC,CASSFGFSRGGETQYF
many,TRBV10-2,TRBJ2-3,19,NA,TGCGCCAGCAGTGAGGAGGGAATCGGCGGGGCCCGCTTCACAGATACGCAGTATTTT,CASSEEGIGGARFTDTQYF
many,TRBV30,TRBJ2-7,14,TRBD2,TGTGCCTTATCCCCTGCTGGGGGGGAGTACGAGCAGTACTTC,CALSPAGGEYEQYF
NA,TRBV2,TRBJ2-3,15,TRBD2,TGTGCCAGCAGACTCACTAGCGGGGGCACAGATACGCAGTATTTT,CASRLTSGGTDTQYF
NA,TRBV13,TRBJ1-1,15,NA,TGTGCCAGCAGCCTACGACCGGGCCAGAACACTGAAGCTTTCTTT,CASSLRPGQNTEAFF
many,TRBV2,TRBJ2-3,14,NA,TGTGCCAGCAGTGACCCTCGGACTCGAGATACGCAGTATTTT,CASSDPRTRDTQYF
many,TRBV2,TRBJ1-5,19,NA,TGTGCCAGCAGTCCTATGGGTGGTGGGGGTATCGGAGGCAATCAGCCCCAGCATTTT,CASSPMGGGGIGGNQPQHF